The 11 T cell receptor beta chains given below trace back to one sample, sequenced in a study of OX40 agonist ivuxolimab in advanced cancers. Sequencing was performed with immunoSEQ multiplex PCR; in TCRdb, only in-frame clones are kept and a portion is missing. Among 8,000 to 10,000 clones listed, 89% were seen once. Here the sequenced sample was CD4+ or CD8+ T cells sorted from blood, taken in a trial of the OX40 agonist ivuxolimab. The source of these receptors is an adult with an advanced solid tumor such as melanoma, head and neck, liver or kidney cancer.

This rearrangement joins TRBV27 to TRBJ2-5, with TRBD2 matching over 7 bases. This CDR3 has 15 amino acids. V trimming: 1 base; J trimming: 3 bases; junction bases outside the gene matches: 5. Germline CDR1 reads MNHEY; CDR2 reads SMNVEV (reference sequence). This chain's CDR3 is CASSLWSGGEETQYF. In nucleotides, the CDR3 is TGTGCCAGCAGTTTATGGTCGGGAGGAGAAGAGACCCAGTACTTC.

The chain recombines TRBV28 with TRBJ2-7; 14 nucleotides agree with TRBD2. The CDR3 is made up of 19 amino acids. The trim removed 5 bases at V and 3 bases at J, leaving 15 bases unmatched. Germline V CDR1 and CDR2: MDHEN, SYDVKM. The CDR3 here is CASSTLPGTSGRKNYEQYF. CDR3 nucleotides: TGTGCCAGCAGTACCCTGCCCGGGACTAGCGGGAGAAAGAACTACGAGCAGTACTTC.

J is TRBJ2-3 and V is TRBV5-1; 7 nucleotides align to TRBD2. CDR1 and CDR2 (germline): SGHRS, YFSETQ. Unmatched junction bases numbered 7, after V lost 4 bases and J lost 2 bases. The CDR3 has 15 amino acids. The CDR3 nucleotides are TGCGCCAGCAGCCCCGCAACTAGCGTCACAGATACGCAGTATTTT. Its protein is CASSPATSVTDTQYF.

The rearrangement joins TRBV7-3 to TRBJ2-1, with TRBD2 matching over 7 bases. There are 14 residues in the CDR3. Trimming cost V 5 bases and J 12 bases; bases outside gene matches: 13. Germline CDR1 and CDR2: SGHTA and FQGTGA. CDR3 sequence: CASSVAGSGSWQFF. The CDR3 nucleotides are TGTGCCAGCAGCGTAGCGGGCTCCGGGTCATGGCAGTTCTTC.

The chain uses TRBV19 and TRBJ2-2; D is unresolved. The V gene's germline CDR1 is LNHDA and CDR2 SQIVND (reference sequence). The V and J ends lost 6 bases and 1 base respectively, with 15 bases between them. The CDR3 loop spans 16 amino acids. The CDR3 bases are TGTGCCAGTAGCTCTCTTTCGGCAGTGAACACCGGGGAGCTGTTTTTT. This gives the protein CASSSLSAVNTGELFF.

CDR3: CASSGTGGGNTIYF. In nucleotides, the CDR3 is TGTGCCAGCAGCGGGACCGGGGGTGGAAACACCATATATTTT. The chain joins TRBV7-2 to TRBJ1-3; maybe TRBD1 (5 bases). The CDR3 is made up of 14 amino acids. V lost 5 bases, J lost 3 bases, and 11 bases lay in between. CDR1 SGHTA and CDR2 FQGNSA come from the germline V gene.

This rearrangement joins TRBV9 to TRBJ2-3, with 8 bases aligning to TRBD1. The V segment lost 4 bases and the J segment 4 bases; nucleotides outside the gene matches: 14. The CDR3 contains 17 residues. Germline CDR1 reads SGDLS; CDR2 reads YYNGEE. CDR3 residues: CASSPPGTGGASDTQYF. The CDR3 coding sequence is TGTGCCAGCAGCCCTCCCGGGACAGGAGGAGCGTCAGATACGCAGTATTTT.

CDR3 in amino acids: CASSSLGQSGANVLTF. CDR3 in DNA: TGTGCCAGCAGTTCCCTCGGACAGTCTGGGGCCAACGTCCTGACTTTC. The chain recombines TRBV6-5 with TRBJ2-6; TRBD1 might be the D (6 bases). The germline V gene has CDR1 MNHEY and CDR2 SVGAGI. Trimming removed 4 bases at V and 1 base at J, with 11 bases between. This CDR3 comprises 16 residues.

The chain recombines TRBV10-3 with TRBJ2-7; weak D call: TRBD1 (5 bases). Between the trimmed V and J ends, which lost 0 bases and 3 bases, there was a span of 9 bases. Germline CDR1 is ENHRY and CDR2 is SYGVKD. This CDR3 is built from 14 residues. The CDR3 DNA follows: TGTGCCATCAGTGAGTCAGGGGTGGGCTACGAGCAGTACTTC. It encodes CAISESGVGYEQYF.

This rearrangement joins TRBV18 to TRBJ2-5; tentative D call: TRBD1 (5 bases). Trimming removed 0 bases at V and 1 base at J, with 15 bases between. The length of the CDR3 is 17 residues. The V gene's germline CDR1 is KGHSH and CDR2 LQKENI. The CDR3 nucleotides read TGTGCCAGCTCACCACCTGGTCGCTATCAGGGCCAAGAGACCCAGTACTTC. Protein product: CASSPPGRYQGQETQYF.

The chain couples TRBV6-1 to TRBJ1-5, with TRBD1 matching over 7 bases. V gave up 10 bases and J gave up 4 bases; unmatched junction bases: 10. From germline, CDR1 is MNHNS and CDR2 SASEGT. The CDR3 is made up of 14 amino acids. The CDR3 DNA is TGTGCCACCGAAGGGACAGCCAAAAATCAGCCCCAGCATTTT. Its translation is CATEGTAKNQPQHF.